This record concerns one T cell receptor beta chain sequence. The germline V gene has CDR1 SEHNR and CDR2 FQNEAQ (reference sequence). CDR3 size: 17 residues. The J segment lost 0 bases and the V segment lost 0 bases, leaving 5 bases of the junction unmatched. As processed by the authors: Estimated nucleated cell counts came from reference gene primer amplification. TCRdb keeps only in-frame clones here, not all; method: immunoSEQ multiplex PCR. The V and J calls and clone size are taken from that table; D and trimming were inferred from the DNA. The table includes tens of thousands of clones, 85% to 95% detected once. These data come from a study of blood T cell repertoires in COVID-19. Looking at the study overall: Material from acute and convalescent COVID-19 was sourced from the United States, Italy and Spain. The cDNA or gDNA used as material had been derived from T cells, B-cell-depleted T cells, or PBMCs.

The V and J genes are TRBV7-9 and TRBJ2-1, with 7 nucleotides matching TRBD1. The receptor comes from a man between 45 and 60 years old with active COVID-19. The specimen sequenced was peripheral blood. In DNA, the CDR3 is TGTGCCAGCAGCTTAGCCCGACAGGGCAGCTCCTACAATGAGCAGTTCTTC. Protein sequence: CASSLARQGSSYNEQFF.